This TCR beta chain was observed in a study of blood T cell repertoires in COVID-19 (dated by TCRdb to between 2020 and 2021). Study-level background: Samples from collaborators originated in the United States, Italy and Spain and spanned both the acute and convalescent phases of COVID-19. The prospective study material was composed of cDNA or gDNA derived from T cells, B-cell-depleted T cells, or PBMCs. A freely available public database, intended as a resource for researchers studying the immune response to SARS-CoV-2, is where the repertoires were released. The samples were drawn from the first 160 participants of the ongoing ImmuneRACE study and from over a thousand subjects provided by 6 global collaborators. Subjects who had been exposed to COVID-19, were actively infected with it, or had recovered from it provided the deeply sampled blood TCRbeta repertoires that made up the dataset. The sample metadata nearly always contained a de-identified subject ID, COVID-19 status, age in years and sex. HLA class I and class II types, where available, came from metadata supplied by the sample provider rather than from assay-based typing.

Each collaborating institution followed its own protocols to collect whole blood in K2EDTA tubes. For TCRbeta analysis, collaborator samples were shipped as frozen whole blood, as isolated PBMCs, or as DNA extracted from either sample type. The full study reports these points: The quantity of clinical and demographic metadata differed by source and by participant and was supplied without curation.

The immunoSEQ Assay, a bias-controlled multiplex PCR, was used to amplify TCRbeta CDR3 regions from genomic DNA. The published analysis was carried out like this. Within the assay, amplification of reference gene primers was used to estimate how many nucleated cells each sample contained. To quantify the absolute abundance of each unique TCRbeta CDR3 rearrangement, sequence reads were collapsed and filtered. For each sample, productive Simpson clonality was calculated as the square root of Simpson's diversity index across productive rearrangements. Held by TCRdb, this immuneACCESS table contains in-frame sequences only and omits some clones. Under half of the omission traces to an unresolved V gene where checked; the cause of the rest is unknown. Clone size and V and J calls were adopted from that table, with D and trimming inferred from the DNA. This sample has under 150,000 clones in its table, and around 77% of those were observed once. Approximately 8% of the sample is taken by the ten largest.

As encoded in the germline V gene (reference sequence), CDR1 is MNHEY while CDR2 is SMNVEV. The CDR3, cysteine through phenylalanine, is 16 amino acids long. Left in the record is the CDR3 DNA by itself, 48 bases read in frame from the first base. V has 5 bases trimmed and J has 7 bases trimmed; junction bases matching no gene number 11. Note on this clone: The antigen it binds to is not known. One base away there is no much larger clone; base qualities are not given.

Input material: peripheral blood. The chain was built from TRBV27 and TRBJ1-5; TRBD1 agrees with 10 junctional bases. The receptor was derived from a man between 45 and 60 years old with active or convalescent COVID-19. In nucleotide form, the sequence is TGTGCCAGCAGTACCCGGGGACAGGGGACGTGGCAGCCCCAGCATTTT. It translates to CASSTRGQGTWQPQHF.